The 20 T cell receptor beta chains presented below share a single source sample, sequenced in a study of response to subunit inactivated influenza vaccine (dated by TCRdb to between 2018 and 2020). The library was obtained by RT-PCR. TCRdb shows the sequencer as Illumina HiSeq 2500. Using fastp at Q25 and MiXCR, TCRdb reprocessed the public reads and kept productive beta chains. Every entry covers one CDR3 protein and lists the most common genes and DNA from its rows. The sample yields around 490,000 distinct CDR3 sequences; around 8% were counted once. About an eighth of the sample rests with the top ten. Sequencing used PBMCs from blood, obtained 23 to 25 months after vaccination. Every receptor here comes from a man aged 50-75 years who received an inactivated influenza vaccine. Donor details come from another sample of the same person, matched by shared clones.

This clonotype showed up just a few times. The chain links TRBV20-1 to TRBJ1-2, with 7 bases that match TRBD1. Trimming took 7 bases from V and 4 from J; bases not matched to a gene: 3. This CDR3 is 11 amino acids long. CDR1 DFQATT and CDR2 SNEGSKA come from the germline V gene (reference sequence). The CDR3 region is CSGAGGYGYTF. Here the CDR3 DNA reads TGCAGTGGAGCAGGGGGCTATGGCTACACCTTC.

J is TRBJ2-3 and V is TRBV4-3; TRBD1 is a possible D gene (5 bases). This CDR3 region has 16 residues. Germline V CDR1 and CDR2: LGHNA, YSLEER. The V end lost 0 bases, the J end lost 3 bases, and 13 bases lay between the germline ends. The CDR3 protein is CASSQDWWKGTDTQYF. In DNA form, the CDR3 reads TGCGCCAGCAGCCAAGATTGGTGGAAGGGGACAGATACGCAGTATTTT.

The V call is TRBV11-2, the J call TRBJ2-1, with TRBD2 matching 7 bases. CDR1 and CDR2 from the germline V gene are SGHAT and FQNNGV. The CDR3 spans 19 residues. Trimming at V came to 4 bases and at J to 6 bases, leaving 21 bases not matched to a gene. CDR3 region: CASSSPPGRRGLEVNEQFF. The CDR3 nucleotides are TGTGCCAGCAGCTCTCCTCCGGGGAGGAGAGGACTAGAGGTCAATGAGCAGTTCTTC.

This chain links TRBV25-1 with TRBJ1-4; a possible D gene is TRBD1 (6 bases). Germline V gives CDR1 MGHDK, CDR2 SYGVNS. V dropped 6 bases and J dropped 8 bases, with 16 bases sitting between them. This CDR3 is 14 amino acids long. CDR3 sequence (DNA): TGTGCCAGCAGCGGAATCGGGACAAGAGAAAAACTGTTTTTT. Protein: CASSGIGTREKLFF. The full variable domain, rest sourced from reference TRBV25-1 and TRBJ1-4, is EADIYQTPRYLVIGTGKKITLECSQTMGHDKMYWYQQDPGMELHLIHYSYGVNSTEKGDLSSESTVSRIRTEHFPLTLESARPSHTSQYLCASSGIGTREKLFFGSGTQLSVL.

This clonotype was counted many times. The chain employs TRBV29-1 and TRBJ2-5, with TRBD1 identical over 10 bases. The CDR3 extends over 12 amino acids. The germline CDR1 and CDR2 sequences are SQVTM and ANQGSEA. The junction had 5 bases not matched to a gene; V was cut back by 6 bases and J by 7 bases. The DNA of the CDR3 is TGCAGCGTAAGACGGACAGGGGGGACCCAGTACTTC. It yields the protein CSVRRTGGTQYF. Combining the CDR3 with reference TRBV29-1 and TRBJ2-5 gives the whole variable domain SAVISQKPSRDICQRGTSLTIQCQVDSQVTMMFWYRQQPGQSLTLIATANQGSEATYESGFVIDKFPISRPNLTFSTLTVSNMSPEDSSIYLCSVRRTGGTQYFGPGTRLLVL.

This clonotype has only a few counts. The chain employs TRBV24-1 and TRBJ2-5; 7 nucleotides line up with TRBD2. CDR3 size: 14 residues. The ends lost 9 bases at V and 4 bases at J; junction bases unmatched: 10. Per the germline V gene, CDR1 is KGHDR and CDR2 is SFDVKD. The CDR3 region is CATLRRGRVETQYF. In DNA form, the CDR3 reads TGTGCCACCCTTAGACGCGGGAGAGTAGAGACCCAGTACTTC.

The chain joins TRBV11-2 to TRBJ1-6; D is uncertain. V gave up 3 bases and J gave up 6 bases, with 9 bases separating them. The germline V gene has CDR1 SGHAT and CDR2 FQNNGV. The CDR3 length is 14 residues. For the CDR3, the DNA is TGTGCCAGCAGCTTCGCCAGGTCTAATTCACCCCTCCACTTT. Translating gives CASSFARSNSPLHF.

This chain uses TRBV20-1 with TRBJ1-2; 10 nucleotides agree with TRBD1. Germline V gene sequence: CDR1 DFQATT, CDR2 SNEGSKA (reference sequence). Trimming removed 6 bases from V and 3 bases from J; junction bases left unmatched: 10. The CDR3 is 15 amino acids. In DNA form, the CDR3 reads TGCAGTGCCGAAATGACAGGGGGCTTCGACTATGGCTACACCTTC. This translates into CSAEMTGGFDYGYTF.

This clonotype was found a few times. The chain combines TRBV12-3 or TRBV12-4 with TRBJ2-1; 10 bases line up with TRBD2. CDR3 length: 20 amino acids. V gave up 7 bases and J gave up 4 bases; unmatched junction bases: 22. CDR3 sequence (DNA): TGTGCCAGCACCCATCGGGCACGAGGGAGCGGGAGGGCCCTTTACAATGAGCAGTTCTTC. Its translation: CASTHRARGSGRALYNEQFF.

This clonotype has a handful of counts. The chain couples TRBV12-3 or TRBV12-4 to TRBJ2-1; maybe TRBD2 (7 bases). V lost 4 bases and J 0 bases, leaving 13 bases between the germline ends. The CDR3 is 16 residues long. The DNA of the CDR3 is TGTGCCAGCAGTTCACGTAGGGGGGGCTCCTACAATGAGCAGTTCTTC. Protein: CASSSRRGGSYNEQFF.

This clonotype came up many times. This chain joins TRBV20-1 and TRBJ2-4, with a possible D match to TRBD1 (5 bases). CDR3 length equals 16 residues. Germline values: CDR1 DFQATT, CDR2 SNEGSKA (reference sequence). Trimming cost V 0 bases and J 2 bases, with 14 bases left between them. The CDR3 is CSARDQGRPTKNIQYF. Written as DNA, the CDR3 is TGCAGTGCTAGAGATCAGGGCAGGCCTACCAAAAACATTCAGTACTTC.

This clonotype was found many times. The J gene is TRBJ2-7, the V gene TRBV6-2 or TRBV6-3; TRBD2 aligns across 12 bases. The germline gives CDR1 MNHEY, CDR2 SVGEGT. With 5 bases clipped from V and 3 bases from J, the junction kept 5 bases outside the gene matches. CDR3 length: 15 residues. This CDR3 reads CASSGRLAGDYEQYF. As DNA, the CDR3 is TGTGCCAGCAGTGGGAGACTAGCGGGAGACTACGAGCAGTACTTC.

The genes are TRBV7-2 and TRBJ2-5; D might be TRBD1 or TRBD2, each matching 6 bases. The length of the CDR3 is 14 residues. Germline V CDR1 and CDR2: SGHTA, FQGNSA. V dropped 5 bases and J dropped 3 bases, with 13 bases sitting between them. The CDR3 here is CASSRGTLKETQYF. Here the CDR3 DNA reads TGTGCCAGCAGCCGGGGGACACTCAAAGAGACCCAGTACTTC.

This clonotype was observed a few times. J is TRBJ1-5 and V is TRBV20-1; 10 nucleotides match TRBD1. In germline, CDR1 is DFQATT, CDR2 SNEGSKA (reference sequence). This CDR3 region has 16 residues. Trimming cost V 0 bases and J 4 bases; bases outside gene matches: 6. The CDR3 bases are TGCAGTGCTAGAGATCTTGGGACAGGGGAGAATCAGCCCCAGCATTTT. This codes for CSARDLGTGENQPQHF.

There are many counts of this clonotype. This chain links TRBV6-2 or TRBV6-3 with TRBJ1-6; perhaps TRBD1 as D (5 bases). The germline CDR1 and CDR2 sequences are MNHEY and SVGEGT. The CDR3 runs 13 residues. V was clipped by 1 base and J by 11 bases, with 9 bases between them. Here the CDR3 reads CASSYFGGAPLHF. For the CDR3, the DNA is TGTGCCAGCAGTTACTTCGGGGGAGCACCCCTCCACTTT.

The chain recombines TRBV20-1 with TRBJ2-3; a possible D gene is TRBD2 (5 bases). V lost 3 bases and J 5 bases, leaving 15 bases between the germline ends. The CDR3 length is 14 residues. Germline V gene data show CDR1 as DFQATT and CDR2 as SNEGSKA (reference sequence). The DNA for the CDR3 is TGCAGTGCTAGTGAGGGTCCCGCGGGAGATACGCAGTATTTT. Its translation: CSASEGPAGDTQYF.

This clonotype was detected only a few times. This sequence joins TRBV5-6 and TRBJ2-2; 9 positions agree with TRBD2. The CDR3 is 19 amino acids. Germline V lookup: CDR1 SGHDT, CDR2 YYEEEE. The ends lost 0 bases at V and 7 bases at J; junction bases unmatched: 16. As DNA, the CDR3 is TGTGCCAGCAGCTTGGAGTTACTAGCGGGTTCACCCAGAGGCGGGGAGCTGTTTTTT. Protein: CASSLELLAGSPRGGELFF.

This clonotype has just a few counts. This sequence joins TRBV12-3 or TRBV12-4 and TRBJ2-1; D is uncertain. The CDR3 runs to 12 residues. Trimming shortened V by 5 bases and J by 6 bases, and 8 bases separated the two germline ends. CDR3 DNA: TGTGCCAGCAGTGTCGTCATCAATGAGCAGTTCTTC. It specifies CASSVVINEQFF.

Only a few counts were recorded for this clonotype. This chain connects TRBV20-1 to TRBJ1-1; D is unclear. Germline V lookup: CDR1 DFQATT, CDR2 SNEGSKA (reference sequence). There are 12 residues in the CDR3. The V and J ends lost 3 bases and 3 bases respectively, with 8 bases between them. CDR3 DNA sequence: TGCAGTGCTAGGACCGGGGACACTGAAGCTTTCTTT. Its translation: CSARTGDTEAFF.

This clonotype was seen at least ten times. CDR3 sequence: CASSLAASSGNTIYF. DNA for the CDR3: TGTGCCAGCAGCTTAGCTGCTTCCTCTGGAAACACCATATATTTT. The chain joins TRBV7-8 to TRBJ1-3; D remains ambiguous. The V and J ends lost 0 bases and 0 bases respectively, with 6 bases between them. Germline CDR1 and CDR2: SGHVS and FQNEAQ. The CDR3 consists of 15 residues.